The clone carrying this TCR beta chain was counted only a few times. What it recognizes is unknown. During its preparation, the TCRbeta library received unique molecular identifiers. TCRdb independently ran MiXCR on the PCR reads; one entry per CDR3 protein. The table lists around 440,000 distinct CDR3 sequences, roughly 17% of them singletons. The data originate from a study of T-cell reconstitution after alpha-beta-depleted transplantation in children. Findings of the study overall: High day-60 TCRbeta diversity in some patients came from surviving recipient T cells and thymic progenitors. Expanded graft clones numbering several hundred reportedly gave rise to alpha-beta T cells about two months after transplant. After one year, T-cell counts and TCRbeta diversity mostly came from new T cells.

The V end lost 4 bases, the J end lost 3 bases, and 14 bases lay between the germline ends. Germline V lookup: CDR1 SGHRS, CDR2 YFSETQ. This CDR3 has 14 amino acids. V and J are TRBV5-1 and TRBJ2-7; D is unclear. Here the sequenced sample was PBMCs, mostly from graft donor cells, taken 360 days after TCRalphabeta/CD19-depleted stem cell transplant. The TCR comes from a boy in the first two years of life who had a stem cell transplant for Wiskott-Aldrich syndrome, so the T cells may come from the graft donor. Written as DNA, the CDR3 is TGCGCCAGCAGCCACATCGGATACAACTACGAGCAGTACTTC. Amino acid sequence: CASSHIGYNYEQYF.